This T cell receptor beta chain originates from a study of early T cells in non-severe SARS-CoV-2 infection. This clonotype has at least ten counts. MiXCR, run by TCRdb on the 5' RACE reads, gives a single entry per CDR3 protein. The sample consists of 50,000 to 60,000 distinct CDR3 sequences, over 9.5% of them appearing once. The CDR3 is 11 amino acids. Trimming cost V 8 bases and J 4 bases; bases outside gene matches: 1. The gene calls are TRBV12-3 or TRBV12-4 and TRBJ1-2, with 7 bases matching TRBD1. The TCR originated in an adult who was a healthcare worker with PCR-confirmed SARS-CoV-2 infection or an uninfected control (not recorded which). The specimen sequenced was whole blood. The CDR3 loop reads CASGTAYGYTF. CDR3 nucleotide sequence: TGTGCCAGCGGGACAGCCTATGGCTACACCTTC.